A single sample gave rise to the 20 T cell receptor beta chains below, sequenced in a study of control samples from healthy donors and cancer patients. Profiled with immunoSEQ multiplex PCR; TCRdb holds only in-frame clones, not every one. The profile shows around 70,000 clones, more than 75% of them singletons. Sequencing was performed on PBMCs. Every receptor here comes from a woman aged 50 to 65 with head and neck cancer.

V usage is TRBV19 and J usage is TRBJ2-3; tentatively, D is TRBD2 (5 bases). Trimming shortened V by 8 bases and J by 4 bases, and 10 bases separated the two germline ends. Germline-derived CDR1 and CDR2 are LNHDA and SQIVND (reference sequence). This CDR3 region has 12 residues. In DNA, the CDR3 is TGTGCCAGTTCGGCGGGCCCAGATACGCAGTATTTT. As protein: CASSAGPDTQYF.

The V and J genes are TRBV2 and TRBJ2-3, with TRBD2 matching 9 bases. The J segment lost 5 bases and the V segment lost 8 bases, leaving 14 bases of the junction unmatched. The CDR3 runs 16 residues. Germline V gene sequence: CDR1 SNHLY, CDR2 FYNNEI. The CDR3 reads CASSWGGGAPGDTQYF. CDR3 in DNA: TGTGCCAGCTCTTGGGGCGGGGGGGCACCGGGAGATACGCAGTATTTT.

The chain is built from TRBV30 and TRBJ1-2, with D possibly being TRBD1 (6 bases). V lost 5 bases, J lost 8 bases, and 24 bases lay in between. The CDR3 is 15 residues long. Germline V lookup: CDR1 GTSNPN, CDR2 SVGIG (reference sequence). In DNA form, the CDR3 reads TGTGCCTGGGGAGGCGACAGGTCGCTTTCTCGGGGCTACACCTTC. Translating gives CAWGGDRSLSRGYTF.

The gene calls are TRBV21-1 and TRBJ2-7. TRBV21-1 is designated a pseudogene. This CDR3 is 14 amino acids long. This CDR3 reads CASSKDTGRHEQYF. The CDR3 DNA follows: TGTGCCAGCAGCAAAGACACAGGGAGGCACGAGCAGTACTTC.

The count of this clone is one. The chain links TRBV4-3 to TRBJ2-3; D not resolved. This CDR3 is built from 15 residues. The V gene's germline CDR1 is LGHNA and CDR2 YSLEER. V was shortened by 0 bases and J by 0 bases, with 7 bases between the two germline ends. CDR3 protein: CASSQDAHSTDTQYF. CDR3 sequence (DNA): TGCGCCAGCAGCCAAGATGCGCACAGCACAGATACGCAGTATTTT.

The CDR3 loop is CASSLAGGFKGEAFF. In DNA, the CDR3 is TGTGCCAGCAGTTTAGCAGGGGGCTTTAAAGGTGAAGCTTTCTTT. The rearrangement uses TRBV27 and TRBJ1-1, with TRBD1 identical over 8 bases. Germline V gives CDR1 MNHEY, CDR2 SMNVEV (reference sequence). The CDR3 consists of 15 residues. Trimming took 2 bases from V and 7 from J; bases not matched to a gene: 9.

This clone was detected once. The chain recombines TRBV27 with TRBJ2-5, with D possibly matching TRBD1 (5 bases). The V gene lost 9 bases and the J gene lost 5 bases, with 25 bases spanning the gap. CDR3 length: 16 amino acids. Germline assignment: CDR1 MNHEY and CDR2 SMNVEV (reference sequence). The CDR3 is CARGTTGEGLRETQYF. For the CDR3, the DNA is TGTGCCAGGGGTACAACAGGTGAAGGGTTAAGGGAGACCCAGTACTTC.

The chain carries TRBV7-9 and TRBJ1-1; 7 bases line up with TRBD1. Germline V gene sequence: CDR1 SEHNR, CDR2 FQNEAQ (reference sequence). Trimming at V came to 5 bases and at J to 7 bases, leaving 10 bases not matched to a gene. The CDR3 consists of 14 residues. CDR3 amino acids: CASSTQTGDSEAFF. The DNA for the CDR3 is TGTGCCAGCAGCACCCAGACGGGGGACAGTGAAGCTTTCTTT.

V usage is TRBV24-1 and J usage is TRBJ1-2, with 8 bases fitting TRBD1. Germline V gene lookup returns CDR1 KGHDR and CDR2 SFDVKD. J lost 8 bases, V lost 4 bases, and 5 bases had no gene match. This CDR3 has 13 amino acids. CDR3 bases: TGTGCCACCAGTGACTTGACAGGGGTGGGCTACACCTTC. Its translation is CATSDLTGVGYTF.

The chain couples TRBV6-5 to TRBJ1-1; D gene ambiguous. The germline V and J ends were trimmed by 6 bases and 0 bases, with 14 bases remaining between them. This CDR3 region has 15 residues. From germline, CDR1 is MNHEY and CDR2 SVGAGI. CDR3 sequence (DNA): TGTGCCAGCAGCGCCCTGGGCCCCATGAACACTGAAGCTTTCTTT. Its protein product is CASSALGPMNTEAFF.

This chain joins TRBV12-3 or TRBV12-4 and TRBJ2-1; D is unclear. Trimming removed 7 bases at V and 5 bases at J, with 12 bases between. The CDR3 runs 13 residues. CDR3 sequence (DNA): TGTGCCAGCAAGCTGGTGGGGAACAATGAGCAGTTCTTC. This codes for CASKLVGNNEQFF.

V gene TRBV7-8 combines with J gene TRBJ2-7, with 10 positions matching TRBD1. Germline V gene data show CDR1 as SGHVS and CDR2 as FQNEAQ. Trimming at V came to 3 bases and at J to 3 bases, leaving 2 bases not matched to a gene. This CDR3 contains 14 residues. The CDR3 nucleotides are TGTGCCAGCAGCTTGGGACAGGGGAACTACGAGCAGTACTTC. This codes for CASSLGQGNYEQYF.

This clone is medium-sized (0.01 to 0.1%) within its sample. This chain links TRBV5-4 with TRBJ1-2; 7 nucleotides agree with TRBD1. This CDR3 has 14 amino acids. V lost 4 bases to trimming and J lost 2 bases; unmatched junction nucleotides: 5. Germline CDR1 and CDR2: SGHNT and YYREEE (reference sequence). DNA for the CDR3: TGTGCCAGCAGCATTAGACAGGGCAACTATGGCTACACCTTC. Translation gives CASSIRQGNYGYTF.

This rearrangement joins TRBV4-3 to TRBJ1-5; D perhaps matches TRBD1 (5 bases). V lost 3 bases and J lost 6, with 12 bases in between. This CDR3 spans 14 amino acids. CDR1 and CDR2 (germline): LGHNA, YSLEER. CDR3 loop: CASSQDNMGQPQHF. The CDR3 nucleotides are TGCGCCAGCAGCCAGGACAACATGGGTCAGCCCCAGCATTTT.

CDR3 amino acids: CASSEPGPGPGFF. CDR3 DNA: TGTGCCAGCAGCGAACCCGGACCTGGTCCGGGTTTCTTT. V and J are TRBV7-9 and TRBJ1-1; D not certain. The ends were cut back, 5 bases at V and 13 bases at J, with 20 bases in the middle. Germline values: CDR1 SEHNR, CDR2 FQNEAQ (reference sequence). The CDR3 has 13 residues.

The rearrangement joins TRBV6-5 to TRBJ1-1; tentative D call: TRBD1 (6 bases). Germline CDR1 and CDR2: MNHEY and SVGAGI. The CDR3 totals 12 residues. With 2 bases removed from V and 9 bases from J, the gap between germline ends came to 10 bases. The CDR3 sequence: CASSYGGLQAFF. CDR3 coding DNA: TGTGCCAGCAGTTACGGGGGGCTTCAAGCTTTCTTT.

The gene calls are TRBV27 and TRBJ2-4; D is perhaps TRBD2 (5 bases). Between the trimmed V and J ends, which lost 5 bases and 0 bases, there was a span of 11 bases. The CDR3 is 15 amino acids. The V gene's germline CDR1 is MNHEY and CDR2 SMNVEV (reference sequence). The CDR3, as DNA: TGTGCCAGCAGTGCGTCAGGACTAGCCAAAAACATTCAGTACTTC. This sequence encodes CASSASGLAKNIQYF.

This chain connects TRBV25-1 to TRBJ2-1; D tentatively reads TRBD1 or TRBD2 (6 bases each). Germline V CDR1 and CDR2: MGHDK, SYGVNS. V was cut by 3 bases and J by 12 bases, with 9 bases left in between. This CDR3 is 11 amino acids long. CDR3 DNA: TGTGCCAGCAGTGACGGGGGCGGGCAGTTCTTC. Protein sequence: CASSDGGGQFF.

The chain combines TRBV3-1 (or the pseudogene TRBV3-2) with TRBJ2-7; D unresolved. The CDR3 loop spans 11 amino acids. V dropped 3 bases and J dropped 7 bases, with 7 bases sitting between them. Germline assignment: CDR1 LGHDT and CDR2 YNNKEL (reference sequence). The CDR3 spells CASSQGLEQYF. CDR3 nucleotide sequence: TGTGCCAGCAGCCAGGGCTTAGAGCAGTACTTC.

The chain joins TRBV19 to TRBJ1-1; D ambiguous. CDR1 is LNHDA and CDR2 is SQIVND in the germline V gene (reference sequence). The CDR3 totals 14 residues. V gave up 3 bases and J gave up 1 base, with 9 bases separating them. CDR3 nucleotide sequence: TGTGCCAGTAGTATTTCAGCCGAGAACACTGAAGCTTTCTTT. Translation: CASSISAENTEAFF. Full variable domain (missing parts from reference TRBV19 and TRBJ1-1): DGGITQSPKYLFRKEGQNVTLSCEQNLNHDAMYWYRQDPGQGLRLIYYSQIVNDFQKGDIAEGYSVSREKKESFPLTVTSAQKNPTAFYLCASSISAENTEAFFGQGTRLTVV.